These 21 T cell receptor beta chains were sequenced from one sample in a study of CD8 T cells in ankylosing spondylitis. Each CDR3 protein gets one entry after TCRdb re-called the 5' RACE reads with MiXCR. The sample carries 200,000 to 250,000 distinct CDR3 sequences, about 10% recorded once. Input material: blood, either unsorted or a sorted T cell fraction (not recorded which). The receptors derive from a male donor with ankylosing spondylitis or in good health (not recorded which).

This clonotype was seen many times. Here the CDR3 DNA reads TGTGCCAGCAGCGTATTTCCCGAGCTCGGAACAGATACGCAGTATTTT. Amino acid sequence: CASSVFPELGTDTQYF. The V call is TRBV9, the J call TRBJ2-3, with no clear D. The germline V gene encodes CDR1 SGDLS and CDR2 YYNGEE. This CDR3 comprises 16 residues. Trimming took 1 base from V and 3 from J, leaving 15 bases between them.

This clonotype showed up just a few times. The gene calls are TRBV4-1 and TRBJ2-4; maybe TRBD1 (7 bases). This CDR3 region has 17 residues. Germline assignment: CDR1 MGHRA and CDR2 YSYEKL. The ends were cut back, 4 bases at V and 0 bases at J, with 16 bases in the middle. This CDR3 reads CASSPRDSRLAKNIQYF. CDR3 sequence (DNA): TGCGCCAGCAGCCCGCGGGACAGCCGATTAGCCAAAAACATTCAGTACTTC.

V gene TRBV25-1 combines with J gene TRBJ1-2; 8 bases are a match to TRBD1. The CDR3 runs 14 residues. CDR1 and CDR2 (germline): MGHDK, SYGVNS. Losses at the gene ends were 6 bases for V and 5 bases for J; bases not matched to a gene: 8. The CDR3 DNA is TGTGCCAGCAGCCCGGACAGGGTATGGTATGGCTACACCTTC. This codes for CASSPDRVWYGYTF.

In its sample, this clonotype was seen many times. The chain carries TRBV6-1 and TRBJ2-2; D is unclear. V was cut by 7 bases and J by 0 bases, with 21 bases left in between. Germline V lookup: CDR1 MNHNS, CDR2 SASEGT. The CDR3 totals 18 residues. In DNA form, the CDR3 reads TGTGCCAGCACTAAAACCCTGTCGGATCTCGCGAACACCGGGGAGCTGTTTTTT. Protein: CASTKTLSDLANTGELFF.

This clonotype was recorded at least ten times. The rearrangement links TRBV5-1 to TRBJ1-1; D is possibly TRBD1 (5 bases). With 4 bases removed from V and 6 bases from J, the gap between germline ends came to 19 bases. Germline V CDR1 and CDR2: SGHRS, YFSETQ. This CDR3 spans 15 amino acids. CDR3 DNA sequence: TGCGCCAGCAGCCTTGGTTGGGGCAGGGATCCTGAAGCTTTCTTT. Encoded protein: CASSLGWGRDPEAFF.

In this sample, this clonotype turned up many times. The chain employs TRBV20-1 and TRBJ2-5; possibly TRBD1 or TRBD2 for D (6 bases each). The CDR3 totals 14 residues. Germline V gene data show CDR1 as DFQATT and CDR2 as SNEGSKA (reference sequence). Trimming took 0 bases from V and 4 from J, leaving 12 bases between them. CDR3: CSARDSGAGETQYF. The CDR3 region has the DNA TGCAGTGCTAGAGACTCGGGGGCGGGAGAGACCCAGTACTTC.

In its sample, this clonotype was seen a few times. The chain couples TRBV7-9 to TRBJ1-5; D is ambiguous. Trimming pared 5 bases from V and 0 bases from J, leaving 11 bases between. Germline V gene data show CDR1 as SEHNR and CDR2 as FQNEAQ (reference sequence). This CDR3 spans 15 amino acids. The CDR3 spells CASSPKGSSNQPQHF. The CDR3 nucleotides are TGTGCCAGCAGCCCAAAGGGCAGTAGCAATCAGCCCCAGCATTTT.

This clonotype showed up just a few times. The V gene is TRBV2, the J gene TRBJ2-7, with TRBD1 as a possible D gene (5 bases). The CDR3 totals 15 residues. V lost 1 base to trimming and J lost 2 bases, with 12 bases between them. Per germline, CDR1 SNHLY and CDR2 FYNNEI. The CDR3 protein is CASSEEAGSPYEQYF. In nucleotides, the CDR3 is TGTGCCAGCAGTGAAGAGGCAGGGTCTCCCTACGAGCAGTACTTC.

Ten or more counts support this clonotype. This chain joins TRBV5-5 and TRBJ2-1; 11 bases align to TRBD1. Germline trimming cut 4 bases from V and 4 bases from J; bases unmatched to any gene: 7. The CDR3 sequence is 16 residues long. Germline CDR1 is SGHKS and CDR2 is YYEKEE (reference sequence). In DNA, the CDR3 is TGTGCCAGCAGCGGACAGGGGGCGTTTTTATACAATGAGCAGTTCTTC. This codes for CASSGQGAFLYNEQFF.

This clonotype was observed at least ten times. This chain connects TRBV4-1 to TRBJ2-1; TRBD2 agrees at 8 bases. The ends lost 0 bases at V and 3 bases at J; junction bases unmatched: 1. Germline V gene lookup returns CDR1 MGHRA and CDR2 YSYEKL. The CDR3 contains 15 residues. The CDR3 sequence is CASSQELAVYNEQFF. The CDR3 DNA reads TGCGCCAGCAGCCAAGAACTAGCGGTCTACAATGAGCAGTTCTTC.

Points on this clonotype: This may arise from a read error, as a much more abundant clone is one base away. This chain uses TRBV5-1 with TRBJ1-5; 10 bases match TRBD1. The CDR3 has 14 residues. The germline CDR1 and CDR2 sequences are SGHRS and YFSETQ. CDR3 sequence (DNA): TGCGCCAGCAGCCCCCGACAGGGGGCTCAGACCCAGCATTTT. Protein product: CASSPRQGAQTQHF.

This chain links TRBV20-1 with TRBJ1-1; tentative D call: TRBD1 (6 bases). Trimming pared 6 bases from V and 1 base from J, leaving 15 bases between. This CDR3 has 14 amino acids. In germline, CDR1 is DFQATT, CDR2 SNEGSKA (reference sequence). DNA for the CDR3: TGCAGTGCCCAGGGGCCCCGAGAGAACACTGAAGCTTTCTTT. It is translated as CSAQGPRENTEAFF.

This clonotype has a count of ten or more. J is TRBJ1-1 and V is TRBV3-1, with 8 nucleotides matching TRBD1. This CDR3 comprises 13 residues. CDR1 LGHDT and CDR2 YNNKEL come from the germline V gene (reference sequence). After removal of 5 bases from V and 8 bases from J, the junction contained 7 bases not matched to a gene. Written as DNA, the CDR3 is TGTGCCAGCAGCAGAACCGGACAGGGCGAAGCTTTCTTT. It specifies CASSRTGQGEAFF.

The V call is TRBV7-2, the J call TRBJ2-1, with TRBD1 matching over 7 bases. Germline values: CDR1 SGHTA, CDR2 FQGNSA. The CDR3 covers 14 residues. V shed 5 bases, J shed 4 bases, and the junction held 5 bases outside the gene matches. CDR3 residues: CASSDRTGYNEQFF. In DNA, the CDR3 is TGTGCCAGCAGCGACCGGACAGGATACAATGAGCAGTTCTTC.

The CDR3 DNA reads TGTGCCAGCAGCCAAGGTTGGGGGGAGCTGGATACGCAGTATTTT. Its protein product is CASSQGWGELDTQYF. This sequence joins TRBV14 and TRBJ2-3, with D possibly matching TRBD2 (6 bases). V was shortened by 1 base and J by 6 bases, with 14 bases between the two germline ends. The CDR3 spans 15 residues. Germline V lookup: CDR1 SGHDN, CDR2 FVKESK.

The rearrangement links TRBV7-9 to TRBJ1-2; 8 bases align to TRBD1. Germline CDR1 SEHNR, CDR2 FQNEAQ (reference sequence). The CDR3 is made up of 14 amino acids. V lost 7 bases and J lost 8; bases outside the gene matches: 12. The CDR3 DNA follows: TGTGCCAGCACCTCATCCGGACAGGGAGACGGCTACACCTTC. This encodes CASTSSGQGDGYTF.

This clonotype has a count of ten or more. This chain joins TRBV5-1 and TRBJ2-2; 9 nucleotides align to TRBD1. V dropped 4 bases and J dropped 5; count of bases not matched to a gene: 9. From germline, CDR1 is SGHRS and CDR2 YFSETQ. The CDR3 extends over 16 amino acids. In nucleotides, the CDR3 is TGCGCCAGCAGCCAGCCGGGACAGGGTGGAACCGGGGAGCTGTTTTTT. Its translation is CASSQPGQGGTGELFF.

This chain connects TRBV20-1 to TRBJ2-3; 11 bases fit TRBD2. There are 14 residues in the CDR3. Germline CDR1 DFQATT, CDR2 SNEGSKA (reference sequence). V was pared by 4 bases and J by 4 bases, with 4 bases of the junction left unmatched. The CDR3 is CSANLAGGADTQYF. The CDR3 DNA sequence: TGCAGTGCTAACCTAGCGGGGGGTGCAGATACGCAGTATTTT.

This clonotype came up many times. This chain joins TRBV5-1 and TRBJ1-1; 7 bases align to TRBD1. Trimming cost V 4 bases and J 7 bases; bases outside gene matches: 10. The germline CDR1 and CDR2 sequences are SGHRS and YFSETQ. This CDR3 spans 14 amino acids. The DNA of the CDR3 is TGCGCCAGCAGCCCGGAGGGACAGCACATTGAAGCTTTCTTT. Its translation: CASSPEGQHIEAFF.

This clonotype has a handful of counts. V and J are TRBV5-1 and TRBJ2-7; 10 positions agree with TRBD2. The germline V gene encodes CDR1 SGHRS and CDR2 YFSETQ. The CDR3 consists of 16 residues. Trimming removed 2 bases from V and 6 bases from J; junction bases left unmatched: 11. The CDR3 DNA follows: TGCGCCAGCAGCTTTTCTAGCGGGAGTATCCGGGGCGAGCAGTACTTC. It specifies CASSFSSGSIRGEQYF.

This clonotype came up many times. V gene TRBV6-1 combines with J gene TRBJ2-3; no reliable D call. Germline loops: CDR1 MNHNS, CDR2 SASEGT. The CDR3 runs 14 residues. The germline V and J ends were trimmed by 8 bases and 1 base, with 13 bases remaining between them. Here the CDR3 DNA reads TGTGCCAGCCCTGGGCCCGGTGGCACAGATACGCAGTATTTT. Amino acid sequence: CASPGPGGTDTQYF.